Below, 15 T cell receptor gamma chains from the same sample are listed, as sequenced in a study of human gamma delta and Vdelta1 T cells. TCRdb re-processed the PCR reads via CATT. The sample has some 3,000 gamma-chain clones; roughly 5.2% are singletons. The specimen sequenced was naive CD27+ Vdelta1 gamma-delta T cells from blood. All receptors derive from a human donor in good health.

A remark on this clone: A read error is the likely source, as a far larger clone sits one nucleotide away. The V gene is TRGV5, the J gene TRGJ1 or TRGJ2. The CDR3 extends over 15 amino acids. Per germline, CDR1 VINAFY and CDR2 YDVSNSKD. The CDR3 region has the DNA TGTGCCACCCGGGACAAGGCGCGCCCGGGTTATAAGAAACTCTTT. This gives the protein CATRDKARPGYKKLF.

A few counts support this clone. V usage is TRGV2 and J usage is TRGJ1 or TRGJ2. TCRdb lists no J gene, so it was determined here by aligning the DNA to germline. Trimming cost V 1 base and J 7 bases; bases outside gene matches: 10. The CDR3 runs 14 residues. CDR1 and CDR2 from the germline V gene are EGSNGY and YDSYNSKV. The CDR3 coding sequence is TGTGCCACCTGGGACGGAACTCACAAATATAAGAAACTCTTT. Protein product: CATWDGTHKYKKLF.

On this clone: A far larger clone is off by one base, so a read error is likely. In the same sample, other DNA sequences code for this CDR3. The V call is TRGV9, the J call TRGJ1 or TRGJ2. Germline V gene data show CDR1 as GITISATS and CDR2 as ISYDGTV (reference sequence). The CDR3 extends over 13 amino acids. The CDR3: CALWEKQGYKKLF. The DNA for the CDR3 is TGCGCCTTGTGGGAGAAACAGGGGTATAAGAAACTCTTT.

This clone has only a few counts. The translation of this DNA and the TCRdb protein of a much larger clone differ at residue 5, probably owing to a read error; the protein shown here is translated from the DNA. J is TRGJ1 or TRGJ2 and V is TRGV2. Germline trimming cut 5 bases from V and 0 bases from J; bases unmatched to any gene: 7. There are 14 residues in the CDR3. In germline, CDR1 is EGSNGY, CDR2 YDSYNSKV. CDR3 nucleotide sequence: TGTGCCACCTGGGCCGGACCGAATTATTATAAGAAACTCTTT. Protein: CATWAGPNYYKKLF.

This clone was counted a few times. The chain recombines TRGV4 with TRGJ1 or TRGJ2. V was clipped by 4 bases and J by 3 bases; unmatched bases: 9. CDR3 length: 14 residues. Germline-derived CDR1 and CDR2 are EGSTGY and YDSYTSSV. CDR3 nucleotides: TGTGCCACCTGGGACGGGCGAGGTTATTATAAGAAACTCTTT. Translated, it gives CATWDGRGYYKKLF.

The genes are TRGV3 and TRGJ1 or TRGJ2. V shed 0 bases, J shed 2 bases, and the junction held 7 bases outside the gene matches. The CDR3 has 15 amino acids. Germline CDR1 and CDR2: VTNTFY and YDVSTARD (reference sequence). CDR3 residues: CATWDRPGDYYKKLF. The CDR3 DNA is TGTGCCACCTGGGACAGGCCGGGGGATTATTATAAGAAACTCTTT.

By sample share, this clone is medium-sized. The V call is TRGV3, the J call TRGJ1 or TRGJ2. Germline CDR1 is VTNTFY and CDR2 is YDVSTARD (reference sequence). The V gene end was trimmed by 0 bases and the J gene end by 9 bases; junction bases not matched to a gene: 2. The CDR3 runs to 11 residues. The CDR3 is CATWDRRKKLF. CDR3 sequence (DNA): TGTGCCACCTGGGACAGGCGTAAGAAACTCTTT.

This clone is judged medium-sized (0.01 to 0.1%). V and J are TRGV3 and TRGJ1 or TRGJ2. Germline loops: CDR1 VTNTFY, CDR2 YDVSTARD (reference sequence). The V and J ends lost 0 bases and 16 bases, in that order; junction bases with no gene match: 9. There are 11 residues in the CDR3. The CDR3 reads CATWDRRSVLF. Written as DNA, the CDR3 is TGTGCCACCTGGGACAGGCGGTCTGTTCTCTTT.

This clone was seen a handful of times. The chain is built from TRGV3 and TRGJ1 or TRGJ2. This CDR3 comprises 13 residues. The J segment lost 6 bases and the V segment lost 1 base, leaving 6 bases of the junction unmatched. Germline assignment: CDR1 VTNTFY and CDR2 YDVSTARD (reference sequence). CDR3 protein: CATWDSPGYKKLF. The DNA of the CDR3 is TGTGCCACCTGGGACAGCCCGGGTTATAAGAAACTCTTT.

The table lists this clone with a few counts. TCRdb assigns this DNA the protein of a much larger clone, which departs from its translation at residue 4; this likely reflects a read error, and the protein shown comes from translating the DNA. Here the J gene is TRGJ1 or TRGJ2 and the V gene is not called. The CDR3 runs 13 residues. This CDR3 is CATFDRHHYKKLF. The DNA of the CDR3 is TGTGCCACCTTTGACAGGCATCATTATAAGAAACTCTTT.

This clone is medium-sized (0.01 to 0.1%) in the sample. The rearrangement links TRGV5 to TRGJ1 or TRGJ2. V lost 0 bases, J lost 6 bases, and 5 bases stayed unmatched. The germline CDR1 and CDR2 sequences are VINAFY and YDVSNSKD. The CDR3 has 13 amino acids. The CDR3 region has the DNA TGTGCCACCTGGGACAGGCAGAGTTATAAGAAACTCTTT. Its translation: CATWDRQSYKKLF.

By proportion, this clone is medium-sized (0.01 to 0.1%). Other DNA sequences of this sample code for an identical CDR3. The gene calls are TRGV8 and TRGJ1 or TRGJ2. J lost 7 bases, V lost 0 bases, and 0 bases had no gene match. Germline CDR1 VENAVY, CDR2 YDSYNSRV. This CDR3 contains 11 residues. The CDR3 loop is CATWDRYKKLF. CDR3 nucleotides: TGTGCCACCTGGGATAGGTATAAGAAACTCTTT.

This clone ranks as medium-sized. The V and J genes are TRGV3 and TRGJ1 or TRGJ2. There are 14 residues in the CDR3. Per the germline V gene, CDR1 is VTNTFY and CDR2 is YDVSTARD (reference sequence). Trimming cost V 6 bases and J 1 base; bases outside gene matches: 9. In DNA, the CDR3 is TGTGCCACCTGGCCGACGTACAATTATTATAAGAAACTCTTT. Protein product: CATWPTYNYYKKLF.

This clone is labeled as large. The chain combines TRGV5 with TRGJ1 or TRGJ2. Trimming took 0 bases from V and 12 from J; bases not matched to a gene: 5. The CDR3 extends over 11 amino acids. The germline V gene has CDR1 VINAFY and CDR2 YDVSNSKD. The CDR3 loop reads CATWDRYWKLF. CDR3 bases: TGTGCCACCTGGGACAGGTATTGGAAACTCTTT.

This clone was seen a few times. TCRdb's listed protein matches a much larger clone and diverges from this DNA's translation at residue 5, likely through a read error; the protein shown comes from the DNA. The chain employs TRGV3 and TRGJ1 or TRGJ2. The CDR3 covers 13 residues. Germline CDR1 and CDR2: VTNTFY and YDVSTARD (reference sequence). The CDR3 loop reads CATWYSRYYKKLF. The DNA of the CDR3 is TGTGCCACCTGGTACAGTCGTTATTATAAGAAACTCTTT.